This T cell receptor beta chain was obtained from a study of cytomegalovirus exposure and HLA in healthy donors. This clone has just one count. Germline trimming cut 1 base from V and 2 bases from J; bases unmatched to any gene: 11. This CDR3 is 18 amino acids long. CDR1 and CDR2 (germline): MNHNS, SASEGT. Using immunoSEQ multiplex PCR, the repertoire was profiled, and TCRdb retains in-frame clones only, with some absent. This sample carries some 100,000 clones, about 83% of them seen once, and the ten largest clones take roughly 5.3%. This chain connects TRBV6-1 to TRBJ2-7; 10 nucleotides line up with TRBD2. The sample consisted of PBMCs. This receptor was obtained from a man aged 18 to 29 in good health and CMV-seronegative. The chain's CDR3 is CASSEGGRGLALTYEQYF. For the CDR3, the DNA is TGTGCCAGCAGTGAAGGCGGCAGGGGACTAGCGCTCACCTACGAGCAGTACTTC.